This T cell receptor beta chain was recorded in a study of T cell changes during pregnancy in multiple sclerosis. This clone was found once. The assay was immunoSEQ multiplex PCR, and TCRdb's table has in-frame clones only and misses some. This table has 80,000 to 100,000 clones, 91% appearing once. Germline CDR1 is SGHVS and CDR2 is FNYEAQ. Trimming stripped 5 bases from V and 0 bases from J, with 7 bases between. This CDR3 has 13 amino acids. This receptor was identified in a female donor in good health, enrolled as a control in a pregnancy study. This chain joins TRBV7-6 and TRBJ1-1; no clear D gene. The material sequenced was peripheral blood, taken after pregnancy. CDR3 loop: CASSQRVNTEAFF. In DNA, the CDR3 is TGTGCCAGCAGCCAGCGTGTGAACACTGAAGCTTTCTTT.